This TCR beta chain was retrieved from a study of shared clonotypes between healthy human individuals. CD8 cells regarded as naive lacked CD45RO, were positively chosen for CCR7, and omitted terminally differentiated effector memory CD45RA+ cells. For sorted subsets, about 190 ng DNA per replicate equaled around 28,000 T cell genomes. The data were produced by immunoSEQ multiplex PCR, yet TCRdb's version contains in-frame clones alone and is incomplete. The table records around 1.9 million clones, about 93% of them present only once. The sequence derives from a man younger than 30 in good health. Some clones in this sample may be carry-over from other donors' samples. The sample taken for sequencing was naive CD8+ T cells from PBMCs.

The CDR3: CASSQTYSTADTQYF. Here the CDR3 DNA reads TGTGCCAGCAGCCAAACTTACTCCACGGCAGATACGCAGTATTTT. The V gene is TRBV14, the J gene TRBJ2-3, with no clear D. The V end was cut by 2 bases, the J end by 4 bases, with 13 bases between. This CDR3 is built from 15 residues. Germline V CDR1 and CDR2: SGHDN, FVKESK.